This TCR beta chain originates from a study of CD8 T cells in ankylosing spondylitis. TCRdb independently ran MiXCR on the 5' RACE reads; one entry per CDR3 protein. Here the sample spans 400,000 or so distinct CDR3 sequences, more than 25% being singletons. This clonotype occurred a few times. The antigen is not known. Findings of the study overall: Earlier authors reported some of these motif variants in reactive arthritis synovial fluid and blood. Disease-associated clones were reportedly significantly overrepresented in matched ankylosing spondylitis synovial fluid. Peripheral blood held disease-linked clones only at relatively low frequency, and these were CD8+. Blood of patients with ankylosing spondylitis appeared to be characterized by a TCR beta motif of eight highly homologous variants.

Trimming at V came to 2 bases and at J to 4 bases, leaving 6 bases not matched to a gene. Germline V gene data show CDR1 as SGHRS and CDR2 as YFSETQ. This CDR3 comprises 15 residues. The receptor comes from a male donor with ankylosing spondylitis. The chain links TRBV5-1 to TRBJ1-5, with 7 bases aligning to TRBD1. The sequenced material came from blood, either unsorted or a sorted T cell fraction (not recorded which). The CDR3 here is CASSLGDSLNQPQHF. CDR3 bases: TGCGCCAGCAGCTTAGGGGACAGCCTAAATCAGCCCCAGCATTTT.